This TCR beta chain stems from a study of blood T cell repertoires in COVID-19. For the study at large: The United States, Italy and Spain supplied acute and convalescent COVID-19 samples. PBMCs, B-cell-depleted T cells, or T cells provided the cDNA or gDNA that made up the material.

Per the original data handling: From reference gene primer amplification, estimates of nucleated cell counts were derived. Profiled with immunoSEQ multiplex PCR; TCRdb holds only in-frame clones, not every one. Clone size and V and J calls were adopted from that table, with D and trimming inferred from the DNA. The sample consists of about 59,000 clones, roughly 80% of them appearing once. The CDR3 length is 15 residues. Germline V CDR1 and CDR2: SEHNR, FQNEAQ (reference sequence). The ends were cut back, 2 bases at V and 2 bases at J, with 12 bases in the middle. V is TRBV7-9 and J is TRBJ1-1, with D maybe TRBD1 (6 bases). The sequencing sample was made of peripheral blood. This TCR derives from a human donor in a cohort sampled during active COVID-19. The CDR3 region has the DNA TGTGCCAGCAGCTTACTACAGGGACCAAACACTGAAGCTTTCTTT. Amino acid sequence: CASSLLQGPNTEAFF.